The clone carrying this T cell receptor beta chain was recorded once. Blood CD8+ and CD4+ T cells underwent high-throughput TCR beta sequencing. Purification of the CD8+ and CD4+ T cells relied on negative isolation, and TEMRA cells underwent FACS enrichment. V was clipped by 10 bases and J by 5 bases; unmatched bases: 13. Germline lookup yields CDR1 SEHNR and CDR2 FQNEAQ (reference sequence). CDR3 length: 14 residues. The sample originates from a study of CD8 T cells in Susac syndrome. Reverse transcription of roughly 0.5 to 1 ug RNA was performed with random hexamers. A single record per CDR3 protein comes from TCRdb applying MiXCR to the immunoSEQ multiplex PCR reads. The table lists about 20,000 distinct CDR3 sequences, around 94% of them singletons.

Sequencing was performed on CD8+ T cells from PBMCs. This receptor was taken from a human donor in good health. The chain employs TRBV7-9 and TRBJ2-5; TRBD2 agrees at 7 bases. The CDR3 DNA is TGTGCCACCGCCTGGGAGGGCGCCCAGGAGACCCAGTACTTC. Translation gives CATAWEGAQETQYF.